This is a list of T cell receptor beta chains from one sample in a study of blood T cell repertoires in COVID-19. Profiled with immunoSEQ multiplex PCR; TCRdb holds only in-frame clones, not every one. In the table there are roughly 230,000 clones, approximately 88% of which are singletons. The sequenced sample was peripheral blood. The source of these receptors is a man aged 35-49 years with acute or convalescent COVID-19. Both conserved end residues are part of each CDR3.

J gene	V gene	CDR3 protein
TRBJ1-1	TRBV4-2	CASSQETGTSTEAFF
TRBJ2-2	TRBV24-1	CATSDYGREGNTGELFF
TRBJ2-7	TRBV30	CAWSAGLAGDNEQYF
TRBJ1-1	TRBV7-2	CASSPRRPTNTEAFF
TRBJ2-7	TRBV29-1	CSVEEGSYEQYF
TRBJ2-2	TRBV3-1/TRBV3-2	CASSRTSSANTGELFF
TRBJ2-3	TRBV4-2	CASSQGRRAGTDTQYF
TRBJ1-2	TRBV5-1	CASSLAQGGHGYTF
TRBJ2-5	TRBV12-3/TRBV12-4	CASSPGQRETQYF
TRBJ1-6	TRBV7-9	CASDSDNSPLHF
TRBJ2-5	TRBV3-1/TRBV3-2	CASSQPPVGGTEETQYF
TRBJ2-3	TRBV5-6	CASSLGTSVSTDTQYF
TRBJ2-1	TRBV11-3	CASSSGTGKSSYNEQFF
TRBJ2-1	TRBV24-1	CATSDFLMNEQFF
TRBJ1-1	TRBV7-3	CASSLHGNTEAFF
TRBJ2-3	TRBV14	CASSQAGSPSTDTQYF
TRBJ1-6	TRBV7-2	CASSLEGDSSSPLHF
TRBJ2-7	TRBV5-4	CASSHGRQGGGYEQYF
TRBJ1-6	TRBV3-1/TRBV3-2	CASSSRQENSPLHF
TRBJ2-3	TRBV11-2	CASSLDRAGGIDTQYF
TRBJ2-5	TRBV6-2/TRBV6-3	CASSPFPGQSQETQYF
TRBJ1-1	TRBV10-3	CAISPQNTEAFF
TRBJ2-5	TRBV11-2	CASSLRGGSSETQYF
TRBJ2-3	TRBV30	CAWSGGSGNPSWDTQYF
TRBJ2-2	TRBV6-1	CASSEGTANTGELFF
TRBJ1-2	TRBV30	CAWSVEAGPNTF
TRBJ2-7	TRBV7-9	CASSSLLTSGEQYF
TRBJ1-3	TRBV10-3	CAARQDLSGNTIYF
TRBJ2-5	TRBV5-4	CASSLRSAWETQYF
TRBJ2-3	TRBV9	CASSEELALTDTQYF
TRBJ2-5	TRBV5-5	CASSFRDNEETQYF
TRBJ2-2	TRBV5-1	CASSDPGLAGTGELFF
TRBJ2-5	TRBV5-6	CASSRDRGKETQYF
TRBJ2-1	TRBV6-4	CASRPGPSLDNEQFF
TRBJ2-2	TRBV11-3	CASSLRTGNTGELFF
TRBJ1-5	TRBV2	CASSEQEAQPQHF
TRBJ1-1	TRBV5-4	CASSLDQGRATQAFF
TRBJ1-5	TRBV15	CATSRDAGWRNQPQHF
TRBJ1-5	TRBV27	CASSLFDGDQPQHF
TRBJ2-4	TRBV3-1/TRBV3-2	CASSQGTGAGQYF
TRBJ2-7	TRBV6-1	CASSEPTILLEQYF
TRBJ2-5	TRBV2	CASSVQGAQETQYF
TRBJ2-5	TRBV5-6	CASSLVGQTVTQYF
TRBJ2-7	TRBV7-2	CASSLGGGVPSYEQYF
TRBJ1-5	TRBV5-5	CASSLRVGRYSNQPQHF
TRBJ2-7	TRBV15	CATSFAGSYEQYF
TRBJ2-5	TRBV18	CASSPGNGRETQYF
TRBJ1-1	TRBV2	CASSGQGSNTEAFF
TRBJ1-2	TRBV15	CATSRDRNYYGYTF
TRBJ2-7	TRBV11-2	CASSPVLAKGEQYF
TRBJ2-5	TRBV6-5	CASSPGLGPETQYF
TRBJ2-3	TRBV9	CASSPTTGGGGTDTQYF
TRBJ1-2	TRBV7-3	CASSTGYGPEGYTF
TRBJ2-7	TRBV4-1	CATNLTPRLAGKSSYEQYF
TRBJ1-3	TRBV27	CASRRAGSGNTIYF
TRBJ1-2	TRBV7-8	CASSLVDSGAGRGYTF
TRBJ1-2	TRBV2	CASRRDRPINYGYTF